This T cell receptor (beta chain) was obtained from a study of patients and donors after allogeneic stem cell transplantation. TCRdb re-called the RT-PCR reads through MiXCR, storing one row per CDR3 protein. The sample lists about 210,000 distinct CDR3 sequences; about 38% were seen once. The CDR3 length is 15 residues. Germline V gives CDR1 SGHDT, CDR2 YYEEEE. V was pared by 2 bases and J by 5 bases, with 16 bases between. The receptor comes from a human donor who was either an allogeneic HSCT recipient or a stem cell or donor lymphocyte infusion donor (not recorded which). It is not recorded whose cells these are; they may come from a transplant donor. V is TRBV5-6 and J is TRBJ1-2, with unresolved D. The sequencing sample was made of blood, either unsorted or a sorted T cell fraction (not recorded which). CDR3 amino acids: CASSFLDRNWYGYTF. The CDR3 nucleotides are TGTGCCAGCAGCTTTCTGGACCGCAATTGGTATGGCTACACCTTC.